These T cell receptor beta chains were read from a single sample in a study of blood T cell repertoires in COVID-19. Profiled with immunoSEQ multiplex PCR; TCRdb holds only in-frame clones, not every one. Among approximately 670,000 clones listed, around 89% were seen once. The material sequenced was peripheral blood. These receptors originate from a young woman with acute or convalescent COVID-19. Each CDR3 is given without its conserved first and last residue.

CDR3: ASRPTQDREANYGYT
V: TRBV12-2
J: TRBJ1-2

CDR3: AWSMSGYGYT
V: TRBV30
J: TRBJ1-2

CDR3: ASRGTAPRYGYT
V: TRBV2
J: TRBJ1-2

CDR3: ASSATSGTRGYT
V: TRBV2
J: TRBJ1-2

CDR3: ASSLGQGNVDTQY
V: TRBV7-9
J: TRBJ2-3

CDR3: ASRLTSGGTDTQY
V: TRBV2
J: TRBJ2-3

CDR3: ASSRTAFLSYEQY
V: TRBV2
J: TRBJ2-7

CDR3: AINYMNTEAF
V: TRBV12-3/TRBV12-4
J: TRBJ1-1

CDR3: ASGPGGGASYNEQF
V: TRBV4-1
J: TRBJ2-1

CDR3: ASSSHGQGMVNYGYT
V: TRBV27
J: TRBJ1-2

CDR3: ASSPGQAHTEAF
V: TRBV5-5
J: TRBJ1-1

CDR3: ASSPGGGAEAF
V: TRBV18
J: TRBJ1-1

CDR3: ASSPSGTSNQPQH
V: TRBV6-5
J: TRBJ1-5

CDR3: ASRLSAQTVYT
V: TRBV12-3/TRBV12-4
J: TRBJ1-2

CDR3: ASSQELVPGQGSYNSPLH
V: TRBV4-1
J: TRBJ1-6

CDR3: ASSLGVGGPTDTQY
V: TRBV5-1
J: TRBJ2-3

CDR3: ASSLGLQAANYGYT
V: TRBV5-1
J: TRBJ1-2

CDR3: ASSIEGRMNTEAF
V: TRBV19
J: TRBJ1-1

CDR3: ASSIDMPGQAAYGYT
V: TRBV19
J: TRBJ1-2

CDR3: ASSLSGSGNTIY
V: TRBV18
J: TRBJ1-3

CDR3: ASSPSGQYNEQF
V: TRBV7-3
J: TRBJ2-1

CDR3: ASSLGRFYNEQF
V: TRBV5-6
J: TRBJ2-1

CDR3: ASSQDRWTGRGGYT
V: TRBV4-3
J: TRBJ1-2

CDR3: ASSPPSGEGTEAF
V: TRBV9
J: TRBJ1-1

CDR3: ASSQSRASDGYT
V: TRBV23-1
J: TRBJ1-2

CDR3: ASSIGQGFPNEQF
V: TRBV19
J: TRBJ2-1

CDR3: ASSLVSETQY
V: TRBV11-2
J: TRBJ2-5

CDR3: ASSFVTGTVYEKLF
V: TRBV5-8
J: TRBJ1-4

CDR3: ASSLTGFSSGNTIY
V: TRBV5-1
J: TRBJ1-3

CDR3: ASSSRQTSGGLSSYNEQF
V: TRBV27
J: TRBJ2-1

CDR3: ATSEGTSGWSDEQF
V: TRBV24-1
J: TRBJ2-1

CDR3: ASSQPGGNSPLH
V: TRBV3-1/TRBV3-2
J: TRBJ1-6

CDR3: SVEDYGRRPGYT
V: TRBV29-1
J: TRBJ1-2

CDR3: ASSQAGTQGWGYT
V: TRBV3-1/TRBV3-2
J: TRBJ1-2

CDR3: SVTQNTEAF
V: TRBV20-1
J: TRBJ1-1

CDR3: ASSQRGRNTEAF
V: TRBV5-6
J: TRBJ1-1

CDR3: ASSFRVSTDTQY
V: TRBV5-1
J: TRBJ2-3

CDR3: SVSGTGLNTEAF
V: TRBV29-1
J: TRBJ1-1

CDR3: ASSATGQGGHEQY
V: TRBV9
J: TRBJ2-7

CDR3: ASSSTASSYNEQF
V: TRBV6-5
J: TRBJ2-1

CDR3: ASSPSGGSSWGYT
V: TRBV21-1
J: TRBJ1-2

CDR3: ASSFGQGASPLH
V: TRBV27
J: TRBJ1-6

CDR3: ASSYHGGAVEETQY
V: TRBV7-2
J: TRBJ2-5

CDR3: ASSPMTGINEKLF
V: TRBV7-9
J: TRBJ1-4

CDR3: ASSYTSGGRDTQY
V: TRBV5-5
J: TRBJ2-3

CDR3: ASSTTRDRFPVGTEAF
V: TRBV10-1
J: TRBJ1-1

CDR3: ASSQGGNRVAEAF
V: TRBV3-1/TRBV3-2
J: TRBJ1-1

CDR3: ASSLWTAPVETQY
V: TRBV7-9
J: TRBJ2-5

CDR3: ASSLWGWNTEAF
V: TRBV5-1
J: TRBJ1-1

CDR3: ASSFSAYNEQF
V: TRBV7-8
J: TRBJ2-1

CDR3: ASRIGGYEQY
V: TRBV12-3/TRBV12-4
J: TRBJ2-7

CDR3: ASSPVAGPNQPQH
V: TRBV5-5
J: TRBJ1-5

CDR3: ASSQPGLATGELF
V: TRBV5-1
J: TRBJ2-2

CDR3: ASSPRLRLAGGRGTDTQY
V: TRBV9
J: TRBJ2-3

CDR3: ASRETENTEAF
V: TRBV6-5
J: TRBJ1-1